This entry features one TCR beta chain sequence. Its specificity is unknown. This sample stems from a study of cytomegalovirus exposure and HLA in healthy donors. The overall study: Researchers previously reported finding 90 million to 130 million unique TCR beta sequences from approximately 190 million T cells. Study-level points and caveats: TCR beta V- and J-gene trimming was later associated with a missense DCLRE1C variant.

Primers included in the PCR were 60 Vbeta and 13 Jbeta primers. Repertoires were generated with immunoSEQ multiplex PCR, while TCRdb's copy carries only in-frame clones and drops some. Here the sample spans about 130,000 clones, approximately 85% being singletons. The sequence derives from a boy aged 10-17 years in good health and CMV-seronegative. The sequencing input was PBMCs.

The CDR3, as DNA: TGTGCCAGCAGTTTCGGTGGACTTAGCACAGATACGCAGTATTTT. It yields the protein CASSFGGLSTDTQYF. The rearrangement uses TRBV7-8 and TRBJ2-3, with TRBD2 as a possible D gene (5 bases). This CDR3 comprises 15 residues. Germline V gene sequence: CDR1 SGHVS, CDR2 FQNEAQ. The V end was cut by 6 bases, the J end by 0 bases, with 13 bases between.